The TCR beta chain under discussion was sequenced for a study of T and B cells in COVID-19 patients. Study-wide background: Most recovered patients had mild to moderate COVID-19 treated as outpatients. Study-wide results and limits: Patients with COVID-19 reportedly showed strongly skewed T cell receptor beta variable and joining gene usage. Active COVID-19 showed highly clonal TRB repertoires; recovery showed diversity and richness above healthy donors.

From blood, about 250-550 ng of genomic DNA served as TRB template. TRB rearrangements were amplified by multiplex PCR with BIOMED2 TRB-A/B primers. TCRdb independently ran MiXCR on the multiplex PCR reads; one entry per CDR3 protein. The repertoire includes about 5,200 distinct CDR3 sequences, roughly 21% of them detected once, and 6.5% sits in the top ten. This clonotype is medium-sized. Its antigen remains unidentified. The CDR3 covers 15 residues. Germline V lookup: CDR1 LNHNV, CDR2 YYDKDF (reference sequence). Trimming left V 0 bases short and J 4 bases short, with 13 bases between. This receptor was identified in a human donor who had recovered from COVID-19. This chain links TRBV15 with TRBJ2-7; D uncertain. The sample comprised blood. CDR3 amino acids: CATSRDPSPSYEQYF. CDR3 in DNA: TGTGCCACCAGCAGAGATCCATCCCCGTCGTACGAGCAGTACTTC.